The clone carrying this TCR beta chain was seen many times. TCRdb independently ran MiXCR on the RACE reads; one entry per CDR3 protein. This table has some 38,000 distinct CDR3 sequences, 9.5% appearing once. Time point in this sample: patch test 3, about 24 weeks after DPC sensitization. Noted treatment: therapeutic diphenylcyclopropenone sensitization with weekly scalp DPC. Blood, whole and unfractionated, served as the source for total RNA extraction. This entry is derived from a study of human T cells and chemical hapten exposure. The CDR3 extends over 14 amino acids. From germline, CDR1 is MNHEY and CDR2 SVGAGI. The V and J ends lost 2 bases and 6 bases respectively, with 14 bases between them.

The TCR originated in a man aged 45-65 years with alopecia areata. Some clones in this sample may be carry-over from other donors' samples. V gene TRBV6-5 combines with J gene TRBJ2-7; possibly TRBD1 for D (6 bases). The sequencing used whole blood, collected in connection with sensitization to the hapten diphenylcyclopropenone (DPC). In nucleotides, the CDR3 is TGTGCCAGCAGTTACCTGGACAGTATTTCCGAGCAGTACTTC. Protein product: CASSYLDSISEQYF.